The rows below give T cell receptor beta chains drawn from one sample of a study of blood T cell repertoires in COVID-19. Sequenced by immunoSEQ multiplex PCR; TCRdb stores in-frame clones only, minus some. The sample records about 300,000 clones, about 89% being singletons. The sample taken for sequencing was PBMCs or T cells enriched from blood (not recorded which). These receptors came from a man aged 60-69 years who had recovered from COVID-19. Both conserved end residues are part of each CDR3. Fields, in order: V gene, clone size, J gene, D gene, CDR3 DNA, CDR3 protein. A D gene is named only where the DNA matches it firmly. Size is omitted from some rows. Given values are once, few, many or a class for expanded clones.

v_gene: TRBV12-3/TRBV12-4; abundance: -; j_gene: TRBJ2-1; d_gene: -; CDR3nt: TGTGCCAGCAGTTCCAGGACTAACGGTGAGCAGTTCTTC; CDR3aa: CASSSRTNGEQFF
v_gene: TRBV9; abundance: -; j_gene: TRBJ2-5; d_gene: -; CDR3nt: TGTGCCAGCAGCGTACAGGGGTTAGAGACCCAGTACTTC; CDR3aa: CASSVQGLETQYF
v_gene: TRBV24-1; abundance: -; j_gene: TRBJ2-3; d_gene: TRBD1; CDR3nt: TGTGCCACCAGTGCCCAAGGGGGACAGCCACCGTTCACAGATACGCAGTATTTT; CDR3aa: CATSAQGGQPPFTDTQYF
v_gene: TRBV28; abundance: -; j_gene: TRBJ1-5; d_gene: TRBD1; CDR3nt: TGTGCCAGCAGTCCCGCCCGGGGACAGGGAATATACCAGCCCCAGCATTTT; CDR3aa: CASSPARGQGIYQPQHF
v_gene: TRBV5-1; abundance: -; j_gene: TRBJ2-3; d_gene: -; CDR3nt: TGCGCCAGCAGTTCAGGGGCAGATACGCAGTATTTT; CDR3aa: CASSSGADTQYF
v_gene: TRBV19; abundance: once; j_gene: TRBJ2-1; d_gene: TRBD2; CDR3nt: TGTGCCAGTAGGGACCCCGGGGGGGCGGGCCCCGCAAAGATCTCCTACAATGAGCAGTTCTTC; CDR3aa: CASRDPGGAGPAKISYNEQFF
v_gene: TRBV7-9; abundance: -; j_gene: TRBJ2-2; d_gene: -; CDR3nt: TGTGCCAGCAGCCTTCTTTCTGGGGAGCTGTTTTTT; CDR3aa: CASSLLSGELFF
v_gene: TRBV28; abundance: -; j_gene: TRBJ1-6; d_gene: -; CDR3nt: TGTGCCAGTCACAGGGATTCTTCACCCCTCCACTTT; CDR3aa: CASHRDSSPLHF
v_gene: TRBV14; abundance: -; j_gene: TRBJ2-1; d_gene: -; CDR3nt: TGTGCCAGCAGCCCCCAGAGGGTATACAATGAGCAGTTCTTC; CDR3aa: CASSPQRVYNEQFF
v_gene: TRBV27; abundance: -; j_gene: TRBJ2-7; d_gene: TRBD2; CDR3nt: TGTGCCAGCAGTTTAGCGGCTAGCGGCTACGAGCAGTACTTC; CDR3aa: CASSLAASGYEQYF
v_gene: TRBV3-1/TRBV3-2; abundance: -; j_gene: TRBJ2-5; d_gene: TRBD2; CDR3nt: TGTGCCAGCAGCCACCGCGCGAAGTTCGGGGGGACTAGCGATGAGACCCAGTACTTC; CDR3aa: CASSHRAKFGGTSDETQYF
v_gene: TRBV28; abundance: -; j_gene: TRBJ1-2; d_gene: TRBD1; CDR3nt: TGTGCCAGCACGTCCCCAGGGGGCGCCGGCTATGGCTACACCTTC; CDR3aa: CASTSPGGAGYGYTF
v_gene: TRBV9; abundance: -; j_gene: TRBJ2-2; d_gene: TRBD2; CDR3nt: TGTGCCAGCAGCGCCACTAGCGGGACTAACACCGGGGAGCTGTTTTTT; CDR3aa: CASSATSGTNTGELFF
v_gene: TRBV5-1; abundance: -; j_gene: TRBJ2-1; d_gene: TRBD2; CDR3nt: TGCGCCAGCAGCGCAAAGGGACAGTCCGGGACTAGCGGGAGGGCTACCTACAATGAGCAGTTCTTC; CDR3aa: CASSAKGQSGTSGRATYNEQFF
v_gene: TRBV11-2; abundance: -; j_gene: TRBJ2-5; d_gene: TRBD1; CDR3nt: TGTGCCAGCAGCTTATTAAGGGGGCCAGAAGAGACCCAGTACTTC; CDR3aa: CASSLLRGPEETQYF
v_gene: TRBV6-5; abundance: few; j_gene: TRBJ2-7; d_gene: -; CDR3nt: TGTGCCAGCATGAAGCGGGACACCTACGAGCAGTACTTC; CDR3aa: CASMKRDTYEQYF
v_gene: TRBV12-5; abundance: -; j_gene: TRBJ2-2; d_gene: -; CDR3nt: TGTGCTAGTGGTCCTTGGGTCGGGGAGGTGGGGAAAACCGGGGAGCTGTTTTTT; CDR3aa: CASGPWVGEVGKTGELFF
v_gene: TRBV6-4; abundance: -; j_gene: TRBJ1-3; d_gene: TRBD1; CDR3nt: TGTGCCAGCAGTGAGGTCGGGACAGGGGGCGATTCTACTGGAAACACCATATATTTT; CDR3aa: CASSEVGTGGDSTGNTIYF
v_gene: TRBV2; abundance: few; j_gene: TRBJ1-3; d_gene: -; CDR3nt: TGTGCCAGCAGTGAGGAGCGGGTGGGGGGAAACACCATATATTTT; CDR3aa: CASSEERVGGNTIYF
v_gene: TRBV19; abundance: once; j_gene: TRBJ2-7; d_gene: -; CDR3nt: TGTGCCGGTGGACTTTTGAGTATCGAGCAGTACTTC; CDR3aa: CAGGLLSIEQYF
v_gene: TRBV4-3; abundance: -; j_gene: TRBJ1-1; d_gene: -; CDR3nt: TGCGCCAGCAGCCAAATTGGGGGCGCTCGGACTGAAGCTTTCTTT; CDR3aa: CASSQIGGARTEAFF
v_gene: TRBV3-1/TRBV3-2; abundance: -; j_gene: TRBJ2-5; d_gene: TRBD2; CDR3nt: TGTGCCAGCAGCCTCGGACTAGCGGGAAGGTTAGAGACCCAGTACTTC; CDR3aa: CASSLGLAGRLETQYF
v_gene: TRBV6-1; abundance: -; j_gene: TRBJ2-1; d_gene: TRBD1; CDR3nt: TGTGCCAGCAGTGAAACCGGGACAGGGTTCAATGAGCAGTTCTTC; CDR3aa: CASSETGTGFNEQFF
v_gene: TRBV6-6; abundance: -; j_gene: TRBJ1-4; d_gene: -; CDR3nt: TGTGCCAGCAGTTACTCGGACAGAACTAATGAAAAACTGTTTTTT; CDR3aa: CASSYSDRTNEKLFF
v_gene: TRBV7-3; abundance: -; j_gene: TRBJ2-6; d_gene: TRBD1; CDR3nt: TGTGCCAGCAGCTTATGGACAGGGGGCGATGGGGCCAACGTCCTGACTTTC; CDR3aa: CASSLWTGGDGANVLTF